The text below deals with one T cell receptor beta chain. Other DNA sequences from this sample encode an identical CDR3 as well. The sample originates from a study of shared clonotypes between healthy human individuals. The CDR3 totals 14 residues. Between the trimmed V and J ends, which lost 0 bases and 1 base, there was a span of 6 bases. The germline CDR1 and CDR2 sequences are SGHNT and YYREEE (reference sequence). Clones were sequenced by immunoSEQ multiplex PCR, and TCRdb holds only the in-frame ones, with some missing. The data hold fewer than 3 million clones, with around 92% observed a single time.

This TCR came from a man aged 18 to 29 in good health. Some clones in this sample may be carry-over from other donors' samples. Sequencing used naive CD4+ T cells from PBMCs. Subset here: CD45RA+ positively selected. The rearrangement links TRBV5-4 to TRBJ2-3; D gene ambiguous. For the CDR3, the DNA is TGTGCCAGCAGCTTGGCGTCAGGCACAGATACGCAGTATTTT. Amino acid sequence: CASSLASGTDTQYF.